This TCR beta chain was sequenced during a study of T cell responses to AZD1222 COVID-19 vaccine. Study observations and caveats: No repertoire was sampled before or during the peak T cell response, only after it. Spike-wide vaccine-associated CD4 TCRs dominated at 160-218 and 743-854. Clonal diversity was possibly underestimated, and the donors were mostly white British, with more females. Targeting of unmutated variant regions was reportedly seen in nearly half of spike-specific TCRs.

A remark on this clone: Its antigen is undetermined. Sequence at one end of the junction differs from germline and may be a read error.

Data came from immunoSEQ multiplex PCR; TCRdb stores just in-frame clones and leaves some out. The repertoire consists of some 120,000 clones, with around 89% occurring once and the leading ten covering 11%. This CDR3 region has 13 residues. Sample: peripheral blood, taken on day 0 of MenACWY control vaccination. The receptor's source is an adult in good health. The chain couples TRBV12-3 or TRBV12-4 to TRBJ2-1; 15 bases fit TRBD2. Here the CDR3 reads CASSIGLAGGPVF. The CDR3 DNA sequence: TGTGCCAGCAGTATAGGACTAGCGGGAGGGCCGGTCTTC.